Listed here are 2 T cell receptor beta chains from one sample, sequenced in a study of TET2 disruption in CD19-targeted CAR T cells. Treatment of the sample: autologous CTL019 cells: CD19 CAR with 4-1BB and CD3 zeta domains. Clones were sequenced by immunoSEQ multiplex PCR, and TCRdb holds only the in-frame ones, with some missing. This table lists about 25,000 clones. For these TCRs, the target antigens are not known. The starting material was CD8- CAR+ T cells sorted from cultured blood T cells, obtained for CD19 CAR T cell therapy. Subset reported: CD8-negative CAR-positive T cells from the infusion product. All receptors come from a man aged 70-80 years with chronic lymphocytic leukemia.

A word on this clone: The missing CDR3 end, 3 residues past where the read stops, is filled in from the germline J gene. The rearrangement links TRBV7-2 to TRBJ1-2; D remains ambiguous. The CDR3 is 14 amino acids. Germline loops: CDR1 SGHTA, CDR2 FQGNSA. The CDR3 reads CASTPTNSPYDYTF. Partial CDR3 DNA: TGTGCCAGCACCCCGACCAACAGTCCCTACGAC.

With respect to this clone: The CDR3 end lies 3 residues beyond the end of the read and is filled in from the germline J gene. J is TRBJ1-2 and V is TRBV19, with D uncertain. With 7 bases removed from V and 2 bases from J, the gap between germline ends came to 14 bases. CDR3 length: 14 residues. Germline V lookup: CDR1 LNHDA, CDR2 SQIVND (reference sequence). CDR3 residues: CASTRGGGNYGYTF. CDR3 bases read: TGTGCCAGTACCCGCGGAGGCGGGAACTATGGC.